Below are 22 T cell receptor beta chains sequenced from a single sample in a study of T cells in Graves' hyperthyroidism and ophthalmopathy. TCR beta CDR3 regions were amplified from RNA. The HTBI set primed first-round TCR CDR3 RT-PCR. From the multiplex PCR reads, TCRdb called clonotypes with MiXCR, one entry per CDR3 protein. The data show roughly 720,000 distinct CDR3 sequences, with roughly a sixth seen just once and 15% to 18% held by the top ten. Sequenced material: blood. These receptors all stem from a man aged 45-60 years with Graves' hyperthyroidism.

This clonotype was recorded at least ten times. The chain is built from TRBV27 and TRBJ2-7; 8 bases fit TRBD2. After removal of 9 bases from V and 0 bases from J, the junction contained 4 bases not matched to a gene. The CDR3 spans 13 residues. Germline V gene sequence: CDR1 MNHEY, CDR2 SMNVEV (reference sequence). CDR3 residues: CASRSGSSYEQYF. CDR3 bases: TGTGCCAGTCGAAGCGGGAGCTCCTACGAGCAGTACTTC.

This clonotype was seen many times. V usage is TRBV11-2 and J usage is TRBJ1-4; tentatively, D is TRBD1 (5 bases). Per the germline V gene, CDR1 is SGHAT and CDR2 is FQNNGV. The CDR3 loop spans 14 amino acids. Trimming stripped 5 bases from V and 4 bases from J, with 11 bases between. CDR3 amino acids: CASSLGHYNEKLFF. The CDR3 DNA reads TGTGCCAGCAGCCTCGGACACTATAATGAAAAACTGTTTTTT.

At least ten counts were recorded for this clonotype. This chain connects TRBV28 to TRBJ1-3, with D uncertain. Germline CDR1 MDHEN, CDR2 SYDVKM. This CDR3 spans 13 amino acids. The V and J ends lost 6 bases and 0 bases respectively, with 6 bases between them. The CDR3 region has the DNA TGTGCCAGCAGGCACAGCTCTGGAAACACCATATATTTT. This gives the protein CASRHSSGNTIYF.

V and J are TRBV7-2 and TRBJ2-1; tentatively, D is TRBD1 (5 bases). The CDR3 loop spans 13 amino acids. V lost 5 bases, J lost 9 bases, and 14 bases lay in between. Germline CDR1 is SGHTA and CDR2 is FQGNSA. The CDR3, as DNA: TGTGCCAGCAGCCAAAATCAGGGCCGTGAGCAGTTCTTC. Its translation is CASSQNQGREQFF.

The sample holds many counts of this clonotype. The chain uses TRBV7-3 and TRBJ2-7, with 7 bases identical to TRBD1. Germline lookup yields CDR1 SGHTA and CDR2 FQGTGA. The CDR3 sequence is 17 residues long. With 0 bases clipped from V and 1 base from J, the junction kept 9 bases outside the gene matches. The DNA for the CDR3 is TGTGCCAGCAGCTTAACCGGACCCGGGACAGAATCCTACGAGCAGTACTTC. Translating it yields CASSLTGPGTESYEQYF.

This clonotype was detected many times. The chain joins TRBV7-9 to TRBJ2-1; TRBD2 aligns across 9 bases. Trimming took 2 bases from V and 2 from J; bases not matched to a gene: 4. CDR1 is SEHNR, CDR2 FQNEAQ, per germline (reference sequence). There are 16 residues in the CDR3. In nucleotides, the CDR3 is TGTGCCAGCAGCTTAAGACTAGCGGTCGCCTACAATGAGCAGTTCTTC. Translated, it gives CASSLRLAVAYNEQFF.

This clonotype has ten or more counts. The gene calls are TRBV20-1 and TRBJ2-2, with D tentatively TRBD2 (6 bases). V lost 5 bases and J lost 6, with 13 bases in between. The CDR3 covers 13 residues. Looked up from germline, CDR1 is DFQATT and CDR2 is SNEGSKA (reference sequence). The CDR3 loop is CSAGARGSGELFF. CDR3 bases: TGCAGTGCTGGGGCACGGGGGTCCGGGGAGCTGTTTTTT.

Comment on this clonotype: A read error may be the cause here, since a much bigger clone is one base away. The chain has TRBV30 and TRBJ1-1; TRBD1 is a possible D gene (6 bases). The CDR3 consists of 12 residues. V dropped 4 bases and J dropped 8 bases, with 14 bases sitting between them. Per germline, CDR1 GTSNPN and CDR2 SVGIG (reference sequence). CDR3 sequence reads: CAWITGRPEAFF. CDR3 sequence (DNA): TGTGCCTGGATAACAGGGCGCCCCGAAGCTTTCTTT.

This sequence joins TRBV3-1 and TRBJ2-2; no firm D call. With 4 bases removed from V and 4 bases from J, the gap between germline ends came to 25 bases. Germline CDR1 LGHDT, CDR2 YNNKEL (reference sequence). The CDR3 extends over 19 amino acids. The CDR3, as DNA: TGTGCCAGCAGCCCAGCCCGGTTGGGGTCTAGTACTTTCACCGGGGAGCTGTTTTTT. Its translation: CASSPARLGSSTFTGELFF.

This clonotype was counted a few times. The V gene is TRBV13, the J gene TRBJ2-2; D unresolved. The CDR3 is made up of 15 amino acids. With 5 bases removed from V and 1 base from J, the gap between germline ends came to 11 bases. Germline V gene sequence: CDR1 PRHDT, CDR2 FYEKMQ (reference sequence). The CDR3 DNA is TGTGCCAGCAGCGTCCAGAGACGGAACACCGGGGAGCTGTTTTTT. Its protein is CASSVQRRNTGELFF.

The rearrangement joins TRBV24-1 to TRBJ2-5, with D perhaps TRBD2 (5 bases). The CDR3 spans 13 residues. Trimming pared 4 bases from V and 5 bases from J, leaving 10 bases between. The germline V gene encodes CDR1 KGHDR and CDR2 SFDVKD. The CDR3 nucleotides read TGTGCCACCAGTGAGGCGGGTGGGGAGACCCAGTACTTC. Amino acid sequence: CATSEAGGETQYF.

This clonotype occurred a few times. V gene TRBV7-2 combines with J gene TRBJ2-1, with 8 bases identical to TRBD2. Germline V gene sequence: CDR1 SGHTA, CDR2 FQGNSA. V was pared by 5 bases and J by 2 bases, with 8 bases of the junction left unmatched. CDR3 length equals 16 residues. Here the CDR3 DNA reads TGTGCCAGCAGCACCTTAGCGGGAAAGCCCTACAATGAGCAGTTCTTC. Protein product: CASSTLAGKPYNEQFF.

This clonotype was seen ten or more times. The chain links TRBV7-2 to TRBJ2-7, with 14 bases matching TRBD2. This CDR3 comprises 16 residues. Germline CDR1 SGHTA, CDR2 FQGNSA. Trimming at V came to 5 bases and at J to 4 bases, leaving 7 bases not matched to a gene. CDR3 in DNA: TGTGCCAGCAGCACCGGGACTAGCGGGAGAATTTACGAGCAGTACTTC. Translation: CASSTGTSGRIYEQYF.

The chain employs TRBV28 and TRBJ1-4; no definite D call. The germline CDR1 and CDR2 sequences are MDHEN and SYDVKM. This CDR3 spans 15 amino acids. V lost 7 bases, J lost 3 bases, and 15 bases lay in between. The DNA of the CDR3 is TGTGCCAGCATAACTTTTTCGGGCCCTAATGAAAAACTGTTTTTT. Amino acids: CASITFSGPNEKLFF.

This clonotype was seen only a few times. V and J are TRBV30 and TRBJ2-3, with D unresolved. Per the germline V gene, CDR1 is GTSNPN and CDR2 is SVGIG (reference sequence). This CDR3 has 12 residues. The ends were cut back, 0 bases at V and 11 bases at J, with 12 bases in the middle. CDR3 residues: CAWSVFASRQYF. CDR3 bases: TGTGCCTGGAGTGTATTTGCTAGTAGGCAGTATTTT.

This clonotype was seen a few times. Germline is not matched at one junction end, which may reflect a read error. The V call is TRBV19, the J call TRBJ1-1; D not certain. Germline lookup yields CDR1 LNHDA and CDR2 SQIVND (reference sequence). This CDR3 spans 17 amino acids. CDR3 DNA sequence: TGTGCCAGTATCCCCCGATTAATGACCGCGATGAACGCTGAAGCTTTCTTT. Translation gives CASIPRLMTAMNAEAFF.

This clonotype was seen a handful of times. The chain couples TRBV3-1 to TRBJ1-1, with D possibly matching TRBD1 (6 bases). The CDR3 is 13 residues long. Trimming took 8 bases from V and 6 from J, leaving 16 bases between them. Germline assignment: CDR1 LGHDT and CDR2 YNNKEL (reference sequence). CDR3 DNA: TGTGCCAGCGGGGGGCAAGAAGGCTCTGAAGCTTTCTTT. Translation gives CASGGQEGSEAFF.

This clonotype was seen a handful of times. V and J are TRBV5-1 and TRBJ1-1; D gene unclear. Trimming left V 6 bases short and J 10 bases short, with 16 bases between. The CDR3 spans 12 residues. Germline V gene data show CDR1 as SGHRS and CDR2 as YFSETQ. CDR3 DNA: TGCGCCAGCACTGACGACCGGGGTAGAGCTTTCTTT. This codes for CASTDDRGRAFF.

This clonotype was counted a few times. One base away lies a much larger clone, so this may be a sequencing read error. The conserved phenylalanine or tryptophan normally closing the CDR3 is absent here, so this likely arose from a read error. The V and J genes are TRBV28 and TRBJ2-3; D call uncertain. V was cut by 3 bases and J by 4 bases, with 14 bases left in between. The CDR3 covers 15 residues. CDR1 is MDHEN, CDR2 SYDVKM, per germline. CDR3 in DNA: TGTGCCAGCAGTTTCTCCTCGGCCAACGCAGATACGCAGTATTCT. It translates to CASSFSSANADTQYS.

This clonotype was detected a few times. The rearrangement uses TRBV3-1 and TRBJ2-7; a possible D gene is TRBD2 (5 bases). The CDR3 extends over 15 amino acids. V lost 3 bases to trimming and J lost 0 bases, with 12 bases between them. Germline V gene lookup returns CDR1 LGHDT and CDR2 YNNKEL (reference sequence). As DNA, the CDR3 is TGTGCCAGCAGCCAGGACTCCAAGGGCTCCTACGAGCAGTACTTC. Protein product: CASSQDSKGSYEQYF.

This clonotype was detected many times. This rearrangement joins TRBV10-3 to TRBJ1-2; a possible D gene is TRBD1 (5 bases). The V and J ends lost 10 bases and 0 bases respectively, with 15 bases between them. The CDR3 sequence is 14 residues long. Per the germline V gene, CDR1 is ENHRY and CDR2 is SYGVKD. Here the CDR3 reads CATRVGSTNYGYTF. Written as DNA, the CDR3 is TGTGCCACCAGGGTGGGCAGCACTAACTATGGCTACACCTTC.

This clonotype was seen more than once but under ten times. The J gene is TRBJ2-1, the V gene TRBV27; D gene unclear. Between the trimmed V and J ends, which lost 5 bases and 2 bases, there was a span of 10 bases. The CDR3 covers 14 residues. The germline gives CDR1 MNHEY, CDR2 SMNVEV (reference sequence). The CDR3 coding sequence is TGTGCCAGCAGTCCATCCTCAGCCTACAATGAGCAGTTCTTC. Its translation: CASSPSSAYNEQFF.